This T cell receptor (beta chain) originates from a study of cytomegalovirus exposure and HLA in healthy donors. Whole-study results and caveats: In vitro work confirmed that three CMV-associated chains recognize CMV antigens.

PCR involved 60 Vbeta and 13 Jbeta primers. Repertoires were generated with immunoSEQ multiplex PCR, while TCRdb's copy carries only in-frame clones and drops some. The table shows 130,000 or so clones, with around 74% occurring only once. Notes on this clone: The antigen is not known.

V lost 1 base, J lost 8 bases, and 3 bases stayed unmatched. The CDR3 is 15 amino acids. Per germline, CDR1 SGHTA and CDR2 FQGNSA. The source material was PBMCs. The V gene is TRBV7-2, the J gene TRBJ2-1, with TRBD2 matching over 12 bases. This receptor was taken from a man aged 25 to 45 in good health and CMV-seronegative. CDR3 nucleotide sequence: TGTGCCAGCAGCTTAGGACTAGCGGGAGTGGATGAGCAGTTCTTC. Encoded protein: CASSLGLAGVDEQFF. Complete variable domain (other parts from reference TRBV7-2 and TRBJ2-1): GAGVSQSPSNKVTEKGKDVELRCDPISGHTALYWYRQSLGQGLEFLIYFQGNSAPDKSGLPSDRFSAERTGGSVSTLTIQRTQQEDSAVYLCASSLGLAGVDEQFFGPGTRLTVL.